What follows are 10 T cell receptor beta chains derived from one specimen sequenced in a study of control samples from healthy donors and cancer patients. The repertoire was sequenced with immunoSEQ multiplex PCR; TCRdb's copy has only in-frame clones and lacks some. The sample comprises tens of thousands of clones, 89% of which are singletons, and around 9.5% rests with the top ten. The sample comprised PBMCs. The receptors come from a woman between 50 and 59 years old with colorectal cancer.

V usage is TRBV4-2 and J usage is TRBJ2-2, with 9 positions matching TRBD2. Germline V CDR1 and CDR2: LGHNA, YNFKEQ. The CDR3 totals 18 residues. V shed 1 base and J 5 bases; nucleotides not matched to a gene: 11. The CDR3 loop is CASSQVTRGGAGTGELFF. In DNA form, the CDR3 reads TGTGCCAGCAGCCAAGTGACTCGCGGGGGGGCAGGGACCGGGGAGCTGTTTTTT.

This chain connects TRBV12-3 or TRBV12-4 to TRBJ1-1; D is uncertain. This CDR3 is built from 11 residues. Trimming cost V 3 bases and J 8 bases, with 7 bases left between them. CDR3 coding DNA: TGTGCCAGCAGTTTGAGGAGAGAAGCTTTCTTT. Protein product: CASSLRREAFF.

For the CDR3, the DNA is TGTGCCAGCAGTGAACAGGGATTTAACTATGGCTACACCTTC. The encoded protein is CASSEQGFNYGYTF. This chain links TRBV2 with TRBJ1-2, with D perhaps matching TRBD1 (5 bases). The V end was cut by 2 bases, the J end by 1 base, with 8 bases between. The germline CDR1 and CDR2 sequences are SNHLY and FYNNEI. This CDR3 is 14 amino acids long.

The chain couples TRBV19 to TRBJ1-2; D is possibly TRBD1 (5 bases). Trimming removed 5 bases from V and 8 bases from J, with 24 bases in between. The CDR3 length is 16 residues. The germline CDR1 and CDR2 sequences are LNHDA and SQIVND (reference sequence). The CDR3 DNA is TGTGCCAGTAGTCTCTCGGGGACGGCCTCGGCGGTCGGCTACACCTTC. It yields the protein CASSLSGTASAVGYTF.

This chain connects TRBV9 to TRBJ1-1; D gene uncertain. The CDR3 is made up of 14 amino acids. Trimming shortened V by 4 bases and J by 1 base, and 11 bases separated the two germline ends. Germline V lookup: CDR1 SGDLS, CDR2 YYNGEE. The CDR3: CASSPRVQNTEAFF. In nucleotides, the CDR3 is TGTGCCAGCAGCCCTCGAGTCCAGAACACTGAAGCTTTCTTT.

V is TRBV29-1 and J is TRBJ2-3, with D maybe TRBD2 (5 bases). Germline V gene data show CDR1 as SQVTM and CDR2 as ANQGSEA. The CDR3 has 12 residues. The V end lost 4 bases, the J end lost 8 bases, and 13 bases lay between the germline ends. The CDR3 protein is CSVVYPGGTQYF. The CDR3 DNA is TGCAGCGTTGTTTACCCAGGAGGTACGCAGTATTTT.

This chain links TRBV7-2 with TRBJ1-6, with 8 bases identical to TRBD1. CDR3 length equals 14 residues. Germline V CDR1 and CDR2: SGHTA, FQGNSA. V gave up 5 bases and J gave up 10 bases; unmatched junction bases: 7. The CDR3 sequence is CASSPGDRTSPLHF. CDR3 DNA: TGTGCCAGCAGCCCTGGGGACAGGACCTCACCCCTCCACTTT.

The chain couples TRBV7-8 to TRBJ2-3; D is ambiguous. The CDR3 is made up of 14 amino acids. CDR1 SGHVS and CDR2 FQNEAQ come from the germline V gene. V lost 5 bases, J lost 1 base, and 10 bases lay in between. The CDR3 DNA follows: TGTGCCAGCAGCCTTCGGGCCCGCACAGATACGCAGTATTTT. Translation gives CASSLRARTDTQYF.

The gene calls are TRBV21-1 and TRBJ2-7; the table assigns TRBD2, which was not confirmed against the DNA. TRBV21-1 is marked as a pseudogene. The CDR3 totals 14 residues. CDR3 DNA: TGTGCCAGCAGAGGAGATAGCGGGGGGTACGAGCAGTACGTC. Translating gives CASRGDSGGYEQYV.

V gene TRBV29-1 combines with J gene TRBJ1-2, with a tentative D call TRBD1 (5 bases). Germline V gives CDR1 SQVTM, CDR2 ANQGSEA. The CDR3 extends over 12 amino acids. V was clipped by 5 bases and J by 2 bases, with 9 bases between them. The DNA of the CDR3 is TGCAGCGTTCAGGGCGGGAACTATGGCTACACCTTC. This translates into CSVQGGNYGYTF.